This T cell receptor beta chain was observed in a study of shared clonotypes between healthy human individuals. Study information: Donors were two women and a few men aged 18 to 49. General observations from the study: Four donors had about 5% of their naive CD4 clonotypes in common.

This clone is a singleton in its sample. Its specificity is unknown. An even split of each subset's genomic DNA across several immunoSEQ plates was performed. TCRdb's copy holds only in-frame clones and misses some; the assay was immunoSEQ multiplex PCR. Among roughly 760,000 clones listed, approximately 79% were seen once. CDR1 is SGHNT and CDR2 is YYREEE in the germline V gene (reference sequence). V gave up 4 bases and J gave up 6 bases, with 11 bases separating them. This CDR3 has 13 residues. Partitioning of CD4+ cells yielded a CD45RA+ naive subset and a CD45RA-negative memory subset. The sequencing input was memory CD4+ T cells sorted from blood. Subset: CD45RA-negative fraction. The sequence derives from a woman in her twenties or thirties in good health. V gene TRBV5-4 combines with J gene TRBJ2-1; unclear D gene. This CDR3 is CASSPVGANEQFF. The DNA for the CDR3 is TGTGCCAGCAGCCCGGTTGGTGCCAATGAGCAGTTCTTC.